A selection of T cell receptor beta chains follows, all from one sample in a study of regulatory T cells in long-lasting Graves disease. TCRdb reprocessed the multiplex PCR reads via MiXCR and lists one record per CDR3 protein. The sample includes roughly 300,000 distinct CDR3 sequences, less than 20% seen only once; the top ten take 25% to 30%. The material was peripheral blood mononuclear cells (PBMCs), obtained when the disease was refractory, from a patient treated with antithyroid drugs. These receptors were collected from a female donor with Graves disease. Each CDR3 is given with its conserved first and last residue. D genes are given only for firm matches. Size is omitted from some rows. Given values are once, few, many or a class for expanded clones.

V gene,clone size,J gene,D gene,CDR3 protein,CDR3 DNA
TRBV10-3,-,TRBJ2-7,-,CAISESFHEQYF,TGTGCCATCAGTGAGTCGTTCCACGAGCAGTACTTC
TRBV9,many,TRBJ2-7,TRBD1,CASSVGQGGYEQYF,TGTGCCAGTAGTGTGGGACAGGGCGGTTACGAGCAGTACTTC
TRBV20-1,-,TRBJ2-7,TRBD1,CSARLDRGRYEQYF,TGCAGTGCTAGGCTGGACAGGGGGCGTTACGAGCAGTACTTC
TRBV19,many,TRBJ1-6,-,CASRTGPYNSPLHF,TGTGCCAGTAGGACGGGGCCTTATAATTCACCCCTCCACTTT
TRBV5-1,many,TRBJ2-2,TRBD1,CASSNDRGHTGELFF,TGCGCCAGCAGCAACGACAGGGGGCATACCGGGGAGCTGTTTTTT
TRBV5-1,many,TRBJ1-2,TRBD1,CASSLGQGIGGYTF,TGCGCCAGCAGCTTGGGACAGGGAATTGGAGGCTACACCTTC
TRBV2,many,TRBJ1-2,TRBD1,CASSGHTRIGGTDELLYGYTF,TGTGCCAGCAGTGGGCACACCCGAATCGGAGGGACAGATGAACTCCTCTATGGCTACACCTTC
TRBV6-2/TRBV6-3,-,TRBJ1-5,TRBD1,CASSYRDRRGNQPQHF,TGTGCCAGCAGTTACAGGGACAGGAGAGGCAATCAGCCCCAGCATTTT
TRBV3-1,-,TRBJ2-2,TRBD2,CASSLSGGTGELFF,TGTGCCAGCAGCCTGAGCGGGGGGACCGGGGAGCTGTTTTTT
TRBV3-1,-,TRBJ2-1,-,CASSQVLRGMGYNEQFF,TGTGCCAGCAGCCAAGTCCTTAGGGGAATGGGCTACAATGAGCAGTTCTTC
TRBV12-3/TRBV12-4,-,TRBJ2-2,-,CASSPRGGPPGELFF,TGTGCCAGCAGCCCCAGGGGGGGGCCTCCCGGGGAGCTGTTTTTT
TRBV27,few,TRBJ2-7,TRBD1,CASRPAGTGTGEQYF,TGTGCCAGCAGACCGGCCGGGACAGGTACTGGGGAGCAGTACTTC
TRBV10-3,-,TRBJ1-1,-,CASHGGARVNTEAFF,TGTGCCAGCCACGGTGGCGCGAGAGTGAACACTGAAGCTTTCTTT
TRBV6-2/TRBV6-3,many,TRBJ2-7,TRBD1,CASSYRDSLPEQYF,TGTGCCAGCAGTTACCGGGACAGTCTCCCCGAGCAGTACTTC
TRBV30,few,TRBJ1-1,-,CAWRRARTEAFF,TGTGCCTGGAGGAGGGCGCGAACTGAAGCTTTCTTT
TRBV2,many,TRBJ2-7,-,CASSDRGPGQYF,TGTGCCAGCAGTGACCGCGGACCTGGGCAGTACTTC
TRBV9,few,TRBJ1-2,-,CASTEDSINYGYTF,TGTGCCAGCACCGAAGACAGCATTAACTATGGCTACACCTTC
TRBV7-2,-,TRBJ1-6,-,CASSLYASQSSYNSPFHF,TGTGCCAGCAGCTTATATGCCAGCCAGAGCTCCTATAATTCACCCTTCCACTTT
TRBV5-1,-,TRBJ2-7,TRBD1,CASSLGGQDSSYEQYF,TGCGCCAGCAGCTTGGGGGGACAGGATAGCTCCTACGAGCAGTACTTC
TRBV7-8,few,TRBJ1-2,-,CASSGGEFNSGYTF,TGTGCCAGCAGCGGGGGGGAGTTCAATAGTGGCTACACCTTC
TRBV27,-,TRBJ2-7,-,CASSLRLGRAPYEQYF,TGTGCCAGCAGTTTAAGATTGGGCAGGGCCCCCTACGAGCAGTACTTC
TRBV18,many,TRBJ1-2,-,CASSPEQRDNGYTF,TGTGCCAGCTCACCAGAACAACGGGACAATGGCTACACCTTC
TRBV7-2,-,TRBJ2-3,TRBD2,CASSLSGRSTDTQYF,TGTGCCAGCAGCTTAAGCGGGAGGAGCACAGATACGCAGTATTTT
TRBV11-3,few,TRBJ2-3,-,CASSLDGGGTDTQYF,TGTGCCAGCAGCTTAGACGGGGGCGGCACAGATACGCAGTATTTT
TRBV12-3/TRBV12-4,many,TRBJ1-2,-,CASSLMGANYGYTF,TGTGCCAGCAGTTTAATGGGAGCTAACTATGGCTACACCTTC
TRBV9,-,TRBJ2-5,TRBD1,CASSASGQGGETQYF,TGTGCCAGCAGCGCATCGGGACAGGGGGGAGAGACCCAGTACTTC
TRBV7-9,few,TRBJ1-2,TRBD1,CASSNRTGGYGYTF,TGTGCCAGCAGCAACCGGACAGGGGGCTATGGCTACACCTTC
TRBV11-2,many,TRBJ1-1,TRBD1,CASSSPRTGKAFF,TGTGCCAGCAGCTCACCTCGGACAGGGAAAGCTTTCTTT